The TCR beta chain described here comes from a study of T cell changes during pregnancy in multiple sclerosis. The CDR3 is 17 amino acids. The germline V and J ends were trimmed by 0 bases and 0 bases, with 9 bases remaining between them. CDR1 and CDR2 from the germline V gene are MNHNS and SASEGT. TCRdb keeps only in-frame clones here, not all; method: immunoSEQ multiplex PCR. This sample has 90,000 to 120,000 clones, with more than 85% found just once. The TCR was taken from a female donor with multiple sclerosis, enrolled in a pregnancy study. This material consisted of peripheral blood, taken after pregnancy. The J gene is TRBJ1-6, the V gene TRBV6-1, with no clear D. The CDR3 bases are TGTGCCAGCAGTGAAGCTCCCCTAAGCTCCTATAATTCACCCCTCCACTTT. The encoded protein is CASSEAPLSSYNSPLHF.